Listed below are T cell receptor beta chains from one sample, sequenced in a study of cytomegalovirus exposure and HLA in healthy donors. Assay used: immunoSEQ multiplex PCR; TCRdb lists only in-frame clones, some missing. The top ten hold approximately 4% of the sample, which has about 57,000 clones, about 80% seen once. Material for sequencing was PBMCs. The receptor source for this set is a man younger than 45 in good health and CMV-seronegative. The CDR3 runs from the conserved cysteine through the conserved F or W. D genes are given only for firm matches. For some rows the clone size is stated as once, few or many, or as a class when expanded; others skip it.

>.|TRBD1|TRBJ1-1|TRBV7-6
TGTGCCAGCAGCTTGGACAGGGCAAACACTGAAGCTTTCTTT
CASSLDRANTEAFF
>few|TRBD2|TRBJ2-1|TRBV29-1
TGCAGCGCTCGACTAGCGGGAGTTTCCAATGAGCAGTTCTTC
CSARLAGVSNEQFF
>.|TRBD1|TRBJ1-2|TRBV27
TGTGCCAGCAGTTCCCGGACAGGGGGTAACTATGGCTACACCTTC
CASSSRTGGNYGYTF
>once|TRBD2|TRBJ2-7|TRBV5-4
TGTGCCAGCAGCTTGGGGACTAGCTCCTACGAGCAGTACTTC
CASSLGTSSYEQYF
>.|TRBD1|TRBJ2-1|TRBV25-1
TGTGCCAGCAGTGAACAGGTGCAGGGGGTATGGGAGCAGTTCTTC
CASSEQVQGVWEQFF
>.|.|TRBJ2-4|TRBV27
TGTGCCAGCAGTCCGACAGGAATTGTAAACATTCAGTACTTC
CASSPTGIVNIQYF
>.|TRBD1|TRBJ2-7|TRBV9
TGTGCCAGCAGCGTAGCAGGAACGGGACAGGGGATTTACGAGCAGTACTTC
CASSVAGTGQGIYEQYF
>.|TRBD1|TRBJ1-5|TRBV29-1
TGCAGCGTCGTTGACAGGGCCCCCAATCAGCCCCAGCATTTT
CSVVDRAPNQPQHF
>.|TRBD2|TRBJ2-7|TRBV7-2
TGTGCCAGCAGCTTATGGACTAGCGGGAGTTCCGAGCAGTACTTC
CASSLWTSGSSEQYF
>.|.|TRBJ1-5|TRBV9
TGTGCCAGCAGCGAGGGGTGGGGTAACAATCAGCCCCAGCATTTT
CASSEGWGNNQPQHF
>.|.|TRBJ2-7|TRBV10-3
TGTGCCATCAGTGAGTTTCGGGATTCCTACGAGCAGTACTTC
CAISEFRDSYEQYF
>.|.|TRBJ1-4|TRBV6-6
TGTGCCAGCAGTTACTGGTCAGCAACTAATGAAAAACTGTTTTTT
CASSYWSATNEKLFF
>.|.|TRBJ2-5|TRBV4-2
TGTGCCAGCAGCCTCGCGGCAGGGGAGACCCAGTACTTC
CASSLAAGETQYF
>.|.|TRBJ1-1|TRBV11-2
TGTGCCAGCAGCATTTTTACGGGACACATGAACACTGAAGCTTTCTTT
CASSIFTGHMNTEAFF
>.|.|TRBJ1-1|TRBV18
TGTGCCAGCTCACTCGGAGCGGGAACTGAAGCTTTCTTT
CASSLGAGTEAFF
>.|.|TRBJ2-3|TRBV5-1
TGCGCCAGCAGCTTGGTGGGACTCGGGGGAGATACGCAGTATTTT
CASSLVGLGGDTQYF
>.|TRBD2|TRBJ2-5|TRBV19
TGTGCCACCCGACTCAGCGGGAGTGGGGAGACCCAGTACTTC
CATRLSGSGETQYF
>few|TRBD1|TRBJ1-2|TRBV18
TGTGCCAGCTCACCGGTAAGGGGGCACGACTATGGCTACACCTTC
CASSPVRGHDYGYTF
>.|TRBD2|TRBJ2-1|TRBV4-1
TGCGCCAGCAGCCCCAGCGGGGGCTCCTACAATGAGCAGTTCTTC
CASSPSGGSYNEQFF
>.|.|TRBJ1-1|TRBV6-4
TGTGCCACCAAGAAAGAGAGCGTGAACACTGAAGCTTTCTTT
CATKKESVNTEAFF
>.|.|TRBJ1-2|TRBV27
TGTGCCAGCAGCATACAGGGAAACTATGGCTACACCTTC
CASSIQGNYGYTF
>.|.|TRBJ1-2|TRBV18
TGTGCCAGCTCACCAGCAGGGCCGTATGGCTACACCTTC
CASSPAGPYGYTF
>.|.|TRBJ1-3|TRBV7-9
TGTGCCAGCAGCTTAGGTTCACTCTCTGGAAACACCATATATTTT
CASSLGSLSGNTIYF
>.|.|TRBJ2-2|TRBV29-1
TGCAGCGTTGCAAGGGGAGGCACCGGGGAGCTGTTTTTT
CSVARGGTGELFF
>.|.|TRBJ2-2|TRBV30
TGTGCCTGGAGTGTAGGGGTGGGAACCGGGGAGCTGTTTTTT
CAWSVGVGTGELFF
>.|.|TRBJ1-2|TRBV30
TGTGCCTGGAGGGTGACAGGCCAAATAGCTAACTATGGCTACACCTTC
CAWRVTGQIANYGYTF
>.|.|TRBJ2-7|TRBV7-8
TGTGCCAGCAGCTCACGACAGAACCCAAGGGAAAACAAGGTCTACGAGCAGTACTTC
CASSSRQNPRENKVYEQYF
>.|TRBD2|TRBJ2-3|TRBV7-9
TGTTCCAGCAGCTTGGGGGCTAGCGGGAGTACAGATACGCAGTATTTT
CSSSLGASGSTDTQYF
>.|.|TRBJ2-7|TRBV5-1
TGCGCCAGCAGCTTCCACCGACAGCCCTCCTACGAGCAGTACTTC
CASSFHRQPSYEQYF
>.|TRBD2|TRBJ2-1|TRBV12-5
TGTGCTAGTGGTTTGGCGACTGGGACTAGCGGAAACTACAATGAGCAGTTCTTC
CASGLATGTSGNYNEQFF
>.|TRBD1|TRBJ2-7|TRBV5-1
TGCGCCAGCAGCTTCCGGACAGGGGGTTACGAGCAGTACTTC
CASSFRTGGYEQYF
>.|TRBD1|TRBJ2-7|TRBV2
TGTGCCAGCAGACGGGACAGGGGGCTAGAGCAGTACTTC
CASRRDRGLEQYF
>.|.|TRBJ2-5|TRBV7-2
TGTGCCAGCAGCTTACGCGGCGTCGAGACCCAGTACTTC
CASSLRGVETQYF
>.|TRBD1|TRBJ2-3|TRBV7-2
TGTGCCAGCAGCCCCGACAGGGGGTGGGATACGCAGTATTTT
CASSPDRGWDTQYF
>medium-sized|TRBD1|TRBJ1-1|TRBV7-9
TGTGCCAGCAGCTCCCCCCCAGGGGGGATCACTGAAGCTTTCTTT
CASSSPPGGITEAFF
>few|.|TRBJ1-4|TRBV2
TGTGCCAGCAGAACCGGTGGGGGCATAGGGTTTAATGAAAAACTGTTTTTT
CASRTGGGIGFNEKLFF
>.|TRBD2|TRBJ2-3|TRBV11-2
TGTGCCAGCAGCCCCGCGACTAGCGGGAGGTGGAGTACGCAGTATTTT
CASSPATSGRWSTQYF
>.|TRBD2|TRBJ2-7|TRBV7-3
TGTGCCAGCAGCCCGGGTGCTAGCGGCTCCTACGAGCAGTACTTC
CASSPGASGSYEQYF
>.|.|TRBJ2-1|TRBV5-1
TGCGCCAGCAGCTCCAGGGGTAATGAGCAGTTCTTC
CASSSRGNEQFF
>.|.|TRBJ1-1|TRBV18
TGTGCCAGCTCACCCCGGGAAGTTAAGAACACTGAAGCTTTCTTT
CASSPREVKNTEAFF
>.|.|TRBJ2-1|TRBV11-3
TGTGCCAGCAGCTCACGGGAGTACGGCTCCTACAATGAGCAGTTCTTC
CASSSREYGSYNEQFF
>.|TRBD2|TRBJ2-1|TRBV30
TGTGCCTGGAGTGTTGGGAGCGGGAATAGCGATGAGCAGTTCTTC
CAWSVGSGNSDEQFF
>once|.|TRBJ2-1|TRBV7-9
TGTGCCAGCAGCTCCGGGACTTTCAATGAGCAGTTCTTC
CASSSGTFNEQFF
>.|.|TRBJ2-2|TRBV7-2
TGTGCCAGCAGCTTAGTGGGGGGAGGAACCGGGGAGCTGTTTTTT
CASSLVGGGTGELFF
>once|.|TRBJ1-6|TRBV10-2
TGCGCCAGCAGTGAGGCCCCTATCGGGTCCCTCCACTTT
CASSEAPIGSLHF
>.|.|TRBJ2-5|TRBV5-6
TGTGCCAGCAGCTTGGAGGGGGCGGGAGGCGTAGAGACCCAGTACTTC
CASSLEGAGGVETQYF
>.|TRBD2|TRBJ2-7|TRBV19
TGTGCCAGTAGCCTCCTCTTATGGGGAGGGGACGAGCAGTACTTC
CASSLLLWGGDEQYF
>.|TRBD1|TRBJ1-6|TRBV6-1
TGTGCCAGCAGGAGCCCGGGACAGGGTGGGTCACCCCTCCACTTT
CASRSPGQGGSPLHF
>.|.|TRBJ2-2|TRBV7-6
TGTGCCAGCAGCCTACCCCTAGCGACCGGGGAGCTGTTTTTT
CASSLPLATGELFF
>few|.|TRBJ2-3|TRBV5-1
TGCGCCAGCAGCTTGGGGGCTAGCGGCACAGATACGCAGTATTTT
CASSLGASGTDTQYF
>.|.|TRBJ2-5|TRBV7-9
TGTGCCAGCAGCACCTCCGGGGTTCGAGGAGAGACCCAGTACTTC
CASSTSGVRGETQYF
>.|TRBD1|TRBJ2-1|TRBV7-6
TGTGCCAGCAGCTTATATCCAGGGGGCGATGAGCAGTTCTTC
CASSLYPGGDEQFF